The clone carrying this T cell receptor beta chain was counted a few times. Its antigen is still unknown. The individuals who served as donors were healthy Caucasians living in Russia, aged roughly 6 to 90. CDR3 length: 13 amino acids. V lost 0 bases to trimming and J lost 4 bases, with 6 bases between them. CDR1 is MNHEY, CDR2 SVGEGT, per germline. Primers used in a second PCR of roughly 6 to 12 cycles were a sample-barcoded 5' primer and a J-beta primer mix. Every cDNA molecule bore a tag from a template-switch adaptor containing 12 random nucleotides. TCRdb re-called the 5' RACE reads through MiXCR, storing one row per CDR3 protein. This sample carries about 760,000 distinct CDR3 sequences, roughly 56% of them seen once, and the ten largest clones take approximately 24%. The data were taken from a study of blood T cells in healthy people across ages. Study results and caveats: The long-lived group displayed more naive CD4+ cells, plus higher diversity, than the aged donors did.

The gene calls are TRBV6-2 or TRBV6-3 and TRBJ1-2, with D unclear. The TCR sequence derives from a man in his forties in good health. Sequenced sample: blood. CDR3 nucleotides: TGTGCCAGCAGTTACTCCAGGATCTATGGCTACACCTTC. Its protein product is CASSYSRIYGYTF.